This T cell receptor beta chain was observed in a study of T-cell memory formation after mild COVID-19. Whole-study results and caveats: Among CD4+ contracting clones, most were CM and EM, and CD8+ ones EMRA. Day 15 to 85 contractors were CD4/CD8 balanced; later expanders leaned CD4+.

The authors produced TCR alpha and TCR beta cDNA libraries with sample barcodes and UMIs by 5'RACE using constant-segment primers. TCRdb called the 5' RACE reads again in MiXCR, with one record for every CDR3 protein. The sample lists 40,000 to 60,000 distinct CDR3 sequences, 9.5% to 15% occurring once. Notes on this clonotype: The antigen remains undetermined.

The CDR3 consists of 16 residues. Germline assignment: CDR1 MNHNS and CDR2 SASEGT. V lost 1 base to trimming and J lost 6 bases; unmatched junction nucleotides: 6. The specimen sequenced was PBMCs or a T cell subset sorted from them (not recorded which). The V call is TRBV6-1, the J call TRBJ2-3; the match to TRBD2 covers 11 bases. The clonotype originates from a man aged 18-30 years who had mild COVID-19 (a few samples of this study predate the infection). Cell type and time point are not known. In DNA form, the CDR3 reads TGTGCCAGCAGTGAAGGTAGCGGGGGGGCCATCGATACGCAGTATTTT. Amino acid sequence: CASSEGSGGAIDTQYF.